The T cell receptor (beta chain) described here comes from a study of T cell responses to AZD1222 COVID-19 vaccine. Study information: Combined were second doses at about 4 or about 12 weeks.

Deletions cut 0 bases from V and 13 bases from J, with 16 bases between. Germline CDR1 and CDR2: GTSNPN and SVGIG (reference sequence). The CDR3 sequence is 12 residues long. Study-wide findings and caveats: Nearly half of spike-specific TCRs reportedly target variant regions that are unmutated in the B.1.351 and B.1.1.7 variants.

Generated by immunoSEQ multiplex PCR, the TCRdb table keeps only in-frame clones and is missing some. The sample includes 150,000 to 200,000 clones, about 94% of them seen just once. Notes on this clone: Its cognate antigen is unknown.

The sample was peripheral blood, taken on day 0 of AZD1222 vaccination. This chain uses TRBV30 with TRBJ2-7, with D perhaps matching TRBD1 (5 bases). This TCR came from an adult in good health. For the CDR3, the DNA is TGTGCCTGGAGTGTGCAGGGTTCCCTCTCTTACTTC. Its protein product is CAWSVQGSLSYF.